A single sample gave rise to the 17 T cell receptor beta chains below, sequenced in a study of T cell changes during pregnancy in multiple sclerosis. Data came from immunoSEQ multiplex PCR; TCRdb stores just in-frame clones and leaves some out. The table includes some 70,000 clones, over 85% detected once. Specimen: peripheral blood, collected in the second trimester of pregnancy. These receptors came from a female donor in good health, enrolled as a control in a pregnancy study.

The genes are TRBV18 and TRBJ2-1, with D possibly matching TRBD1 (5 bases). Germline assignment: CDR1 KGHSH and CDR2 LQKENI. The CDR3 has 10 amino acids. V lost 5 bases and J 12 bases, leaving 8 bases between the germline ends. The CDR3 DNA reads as TGTGCCAGCTCAGCAGGGCGGCAGTTCTTC. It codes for CASSAGRQFF.

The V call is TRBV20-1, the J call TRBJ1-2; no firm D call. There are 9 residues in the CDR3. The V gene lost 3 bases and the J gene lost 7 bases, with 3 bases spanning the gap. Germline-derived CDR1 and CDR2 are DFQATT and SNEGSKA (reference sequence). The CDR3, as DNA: TGCAGTGCTAGCTTTGGCTACACCTTC. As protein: CSASFGYTF.

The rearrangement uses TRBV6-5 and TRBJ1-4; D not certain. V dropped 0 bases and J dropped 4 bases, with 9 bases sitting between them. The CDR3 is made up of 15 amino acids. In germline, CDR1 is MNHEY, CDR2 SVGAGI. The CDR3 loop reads CASSYSTGYNEKLFF. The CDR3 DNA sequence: TGTGCCAGCAGTTACTCGACCGGGTATAATGAAAAACTGTTTTTT.

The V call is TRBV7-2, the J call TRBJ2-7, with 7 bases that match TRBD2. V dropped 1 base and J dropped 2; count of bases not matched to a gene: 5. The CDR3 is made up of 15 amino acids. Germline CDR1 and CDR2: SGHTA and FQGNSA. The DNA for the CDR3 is TGTGCCAGCAGCTTAGGTAGCGGGCTTCCCTACGAGCAGTACTTC. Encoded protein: CASSLGSGLPYEQYF. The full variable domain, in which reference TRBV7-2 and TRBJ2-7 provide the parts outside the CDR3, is GAGVSQSPSNKVTEKGKDVELRCDPISGHTALYWYRQSLGQGLEFLIYFQGNSAPDKSGLPSDRFSAERTGGSVSTLTIQRTQQEDSAVYLCASSLGSGLPYEQYFGPGTRLTVT.

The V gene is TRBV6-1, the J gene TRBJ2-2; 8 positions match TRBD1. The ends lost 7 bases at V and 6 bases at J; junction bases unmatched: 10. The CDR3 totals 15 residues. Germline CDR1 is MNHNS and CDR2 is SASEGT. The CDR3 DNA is TGTGCCAGCATCGTCAATCAGGGGGCTCCCGGGGAGCTGTTTTTT. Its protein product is CASIVNQGAPGELFF.

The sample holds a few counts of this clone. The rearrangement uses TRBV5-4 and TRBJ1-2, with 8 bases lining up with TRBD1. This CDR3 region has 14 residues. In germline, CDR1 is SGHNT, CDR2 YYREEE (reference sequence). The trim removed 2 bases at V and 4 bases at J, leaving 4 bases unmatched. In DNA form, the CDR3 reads TGTGCCAGCAGCTTACAGGGGGGAACCTATGGCTACACCTTC. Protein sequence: CASSLQGGTYGYTF.

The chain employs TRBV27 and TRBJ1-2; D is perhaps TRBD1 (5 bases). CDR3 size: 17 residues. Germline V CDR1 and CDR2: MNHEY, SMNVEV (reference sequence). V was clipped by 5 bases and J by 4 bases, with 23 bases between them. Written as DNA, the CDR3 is TGTGCCAGCAGTCCGCGGGACCCCGAATATACCCCCTATGGCTACACCTTC. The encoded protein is CASSPRDPEYTPYGYTF.

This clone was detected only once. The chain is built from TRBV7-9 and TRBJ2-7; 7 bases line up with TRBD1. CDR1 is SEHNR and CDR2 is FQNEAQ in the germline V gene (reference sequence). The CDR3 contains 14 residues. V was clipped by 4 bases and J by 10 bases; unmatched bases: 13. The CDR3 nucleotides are TGTGCCAGCAGCTCATGGACAGGTAATTCGTCTCAGTACTTC. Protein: CASSSWTGNSSQYF.

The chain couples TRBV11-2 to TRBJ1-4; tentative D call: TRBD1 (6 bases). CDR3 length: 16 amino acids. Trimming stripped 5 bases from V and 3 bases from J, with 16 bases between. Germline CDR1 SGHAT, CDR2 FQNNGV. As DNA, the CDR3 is TGTGCCAGCAGCCCTCAAACAGGGCGTGCTAATGAAAAACTGTTTTTT. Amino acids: CASSPQTGRANEKLFF. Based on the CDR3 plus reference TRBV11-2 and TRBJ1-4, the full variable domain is EAGVAQSPRYKIIEKRQSVAFWCNPISGHATLYWYQQILGQGPKLLIQFQNNGVVDDSQLPKDRFSAERLKGVDSTLKIQPAKLEDSAVYLCASSPQTGRANEKLFFGSGTQLSVL.

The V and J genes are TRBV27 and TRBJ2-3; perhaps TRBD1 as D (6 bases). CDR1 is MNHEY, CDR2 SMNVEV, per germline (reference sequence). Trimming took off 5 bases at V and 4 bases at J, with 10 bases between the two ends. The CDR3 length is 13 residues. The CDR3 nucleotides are TGTGCCAGCAGTCTGGGACAACCAGATACGCAGTATTTT. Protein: CASSLGQPDTQYF.

The CDR3 spells CASSRDRGNQPQHF. The CDR3 DNA reads TGTGCCAGCAGTCGGGACAGGGGCAATCAGCCCCAGCATTTT. This chain joins TRBV2 and TRBJ1-5; TRBD1 agrees at 9 bases. With V trimmed by 5 bases and J by 2 bases, 1 base remained unmatched. CDR1 is SNHLY and CDR2 is FYNNEI in the germline V gene. The CDR3 totals 14 residues.

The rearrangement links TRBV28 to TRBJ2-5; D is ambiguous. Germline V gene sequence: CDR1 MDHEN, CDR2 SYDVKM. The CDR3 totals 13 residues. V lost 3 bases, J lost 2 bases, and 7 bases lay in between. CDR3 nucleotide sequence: TGTGCCAGCAGTTTCCCCCCACAAGAGACCCAGTACTTC. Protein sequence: CASSFPPQETQYF. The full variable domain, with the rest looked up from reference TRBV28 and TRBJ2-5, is DVKVTQSSRYLVKRTGEKVFLECVQDMDHENMFWYRQDPGLGLRLIYFSYDVKMKEKGDIPEGYSVSREKKERFSLILESASTNQTSMYLCASSFPPQETQYFGPGTRLLVL.

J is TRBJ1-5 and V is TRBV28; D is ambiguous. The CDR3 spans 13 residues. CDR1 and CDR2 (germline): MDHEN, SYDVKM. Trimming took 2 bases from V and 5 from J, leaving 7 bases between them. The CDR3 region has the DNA TGTGCCAGCAGTTTACCGCGCGATCAGCCCCAGCATTTT. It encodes CASSLPRDQPQHF.

The CDR3 spells CASSAGLIDISGNTIYF. The CDR3, as DNA: TGTGCCAGCAGCGCCGGATTGATCGACATATCTGGAAACACCATATATTTT. V and J are TRBV9 and TRBJ1-3; D unresolved. Deletions cut 3 bases from V and 1 base from J, with 17 bases between. Germline V gives CDR1 SGDLS, CDR2 YYNGEE. The CDR3 is 17 amino acids.

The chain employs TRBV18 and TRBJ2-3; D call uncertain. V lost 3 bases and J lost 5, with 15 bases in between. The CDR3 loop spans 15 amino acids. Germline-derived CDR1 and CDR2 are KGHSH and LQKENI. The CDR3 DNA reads TGTGCCAGCTCACCCCAGGCCCAGGTTGGAGATACGCAGTATTTT. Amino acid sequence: CASSPQAQVGDTQYF.

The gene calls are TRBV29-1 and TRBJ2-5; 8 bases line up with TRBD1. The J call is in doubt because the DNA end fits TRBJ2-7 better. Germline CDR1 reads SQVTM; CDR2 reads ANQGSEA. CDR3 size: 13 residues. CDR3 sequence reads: CSAQGAGDYEQYF. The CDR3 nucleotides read TGCAGTGCCCAGGGGGCAGGGGACTACGAGCAGTACTTC.

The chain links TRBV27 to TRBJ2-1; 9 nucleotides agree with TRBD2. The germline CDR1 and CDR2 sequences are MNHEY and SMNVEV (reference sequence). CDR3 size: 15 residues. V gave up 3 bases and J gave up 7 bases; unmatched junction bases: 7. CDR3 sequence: CASSFVASGENEQFF. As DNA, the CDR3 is TGTGCCAGCAGTTTTGTGGCTAGCGGGGAAAATGAGCAGTTCTTC.